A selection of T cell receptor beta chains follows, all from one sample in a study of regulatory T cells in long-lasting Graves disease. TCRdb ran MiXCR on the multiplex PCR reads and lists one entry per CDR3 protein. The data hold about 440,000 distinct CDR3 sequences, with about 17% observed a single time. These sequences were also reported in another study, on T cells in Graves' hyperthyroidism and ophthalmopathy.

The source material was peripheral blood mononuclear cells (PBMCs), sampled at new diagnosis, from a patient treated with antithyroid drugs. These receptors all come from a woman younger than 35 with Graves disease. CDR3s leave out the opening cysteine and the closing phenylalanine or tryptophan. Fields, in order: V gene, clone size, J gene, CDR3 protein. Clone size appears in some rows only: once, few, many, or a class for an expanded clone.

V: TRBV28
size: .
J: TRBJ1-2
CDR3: ASSLYRGPDGYT

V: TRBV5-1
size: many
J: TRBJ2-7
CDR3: ASSLDPSSYEQY

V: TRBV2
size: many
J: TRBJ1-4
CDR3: ASSYRGRNEKLF

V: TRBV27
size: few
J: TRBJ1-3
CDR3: ASSTTVGSGNTIY

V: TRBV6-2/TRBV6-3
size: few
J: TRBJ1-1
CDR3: ASQKYRGLIEAF

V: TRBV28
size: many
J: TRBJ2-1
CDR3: ASSFHGSRQYNEQF

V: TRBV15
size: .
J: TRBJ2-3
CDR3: ATSRDYTSGGTDTQY

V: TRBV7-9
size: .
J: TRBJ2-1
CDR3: AGGYNEQF

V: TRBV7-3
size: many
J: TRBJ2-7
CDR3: ASSLIAGDEQY

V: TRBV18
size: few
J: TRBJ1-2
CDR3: ASSPLSGGHYGYT

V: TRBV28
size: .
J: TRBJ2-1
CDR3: ASSLWAVGKARNEQF

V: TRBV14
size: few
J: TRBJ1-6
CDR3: ASSQVVNSPLH

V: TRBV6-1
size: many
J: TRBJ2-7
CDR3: ASSGTGILYEQY

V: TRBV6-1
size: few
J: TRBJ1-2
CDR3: ASRRQGNYYGYT

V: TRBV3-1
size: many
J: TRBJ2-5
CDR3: ASSQEGGRVGETQY

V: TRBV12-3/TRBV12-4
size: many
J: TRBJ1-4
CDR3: ASSRTGGNEKLF

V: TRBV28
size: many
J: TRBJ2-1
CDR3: ASSLGGRTSPFYNEQF

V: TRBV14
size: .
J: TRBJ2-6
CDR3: ASSSRTTSGANVLT

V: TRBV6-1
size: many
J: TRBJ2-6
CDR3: ASIAGQATSGANVLT

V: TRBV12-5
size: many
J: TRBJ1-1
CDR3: ASGLSGTGGTEAF

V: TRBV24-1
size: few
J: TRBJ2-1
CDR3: ATSDRQVVSYNEQF

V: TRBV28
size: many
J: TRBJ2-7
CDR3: ASSLNPTGGSYEQY

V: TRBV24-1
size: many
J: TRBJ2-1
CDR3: ATSDWSSSSYNEQF

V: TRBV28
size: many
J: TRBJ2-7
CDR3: ASRAGGGEALYEQY

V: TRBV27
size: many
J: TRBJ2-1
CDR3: ASSFLPGLLNEQF

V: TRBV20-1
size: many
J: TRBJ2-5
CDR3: SASRLAGVRETQY

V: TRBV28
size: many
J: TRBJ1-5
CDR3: ASVGTVRLAQH

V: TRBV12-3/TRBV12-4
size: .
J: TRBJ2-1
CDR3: ASSLAGGPHYNEQF

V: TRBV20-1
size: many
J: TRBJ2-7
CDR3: SIQEKPGLEYEQY

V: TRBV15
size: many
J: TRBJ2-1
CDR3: ATSRDGREVNEQF

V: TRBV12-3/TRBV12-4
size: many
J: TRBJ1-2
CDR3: ASSPDGYGYT

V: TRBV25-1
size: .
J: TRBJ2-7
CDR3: ASSDVGLSYEQY

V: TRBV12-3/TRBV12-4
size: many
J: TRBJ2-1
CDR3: ASSLELAPLNEQF

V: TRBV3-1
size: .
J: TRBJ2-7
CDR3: ASSQSGWGKAYEQY

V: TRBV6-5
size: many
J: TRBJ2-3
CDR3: ASSYWASGGTDTQY

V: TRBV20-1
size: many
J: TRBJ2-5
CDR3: SARGGPATQY

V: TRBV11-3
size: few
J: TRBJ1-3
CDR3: ASSPRRNSGNTIY

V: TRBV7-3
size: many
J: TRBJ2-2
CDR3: ASSPGTSIIGELF

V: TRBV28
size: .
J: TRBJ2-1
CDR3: ASSGAEHEQF

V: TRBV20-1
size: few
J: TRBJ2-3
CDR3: SAPLAGGRADTQY

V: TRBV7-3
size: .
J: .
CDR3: ASSSLAGASETQY

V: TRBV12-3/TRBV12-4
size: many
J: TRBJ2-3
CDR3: ASSLMPKGTDTQY

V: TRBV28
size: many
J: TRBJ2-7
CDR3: ASSHRRGPAGVDEQY

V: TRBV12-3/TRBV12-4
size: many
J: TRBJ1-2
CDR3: ASSLVEGDYGYT

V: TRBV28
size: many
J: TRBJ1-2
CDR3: ASSSAGGPLSRGYT

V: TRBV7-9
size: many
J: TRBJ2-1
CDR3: ASSYPGTPHNEQF

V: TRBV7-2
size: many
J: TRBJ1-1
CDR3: ASSPPGGFNTEAF

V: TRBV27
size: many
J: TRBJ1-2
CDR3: ASSLPNHTLQDGYT

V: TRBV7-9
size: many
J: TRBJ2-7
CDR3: ASSSGLGTQRDEQY

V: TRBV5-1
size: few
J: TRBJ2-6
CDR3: ASSPGGIIPGANVLT

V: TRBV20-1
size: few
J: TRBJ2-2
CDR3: SASRDRGTGELF

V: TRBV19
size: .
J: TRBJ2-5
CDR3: ASSIEESGETQY

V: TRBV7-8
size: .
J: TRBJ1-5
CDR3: ASSETRRNSNQPQH

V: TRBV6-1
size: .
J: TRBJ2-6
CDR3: ASSVGARYSGANVLT

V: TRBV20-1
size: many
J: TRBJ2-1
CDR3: SASARSSYNEQF